Following are 11 T cell receptor beta chains from one sample sequenced in a study of cytomegalovirus exposure and HLA in healthy donors. The PCR was carried out with 60 Vbeta primers and 13 Jbeta primers. Repertoires were generated with immunoSEQ multiplex PCR, while TCRdb's copy carries only in-frame clones and drops some. The specimen's table records around 100,000 clones. The specimen was PBMCs. The receptor source for this set is a man aged 40-49 years in good health and CMV-seropositive.

This sequence joins TRBV30 and TRBJ2-7, with TRBD1 matching 8 bases. The J segment lost 5 bases and the V segment lost 0 bases, leaving 12 bases of the junction unmatched. The CDR3 is 16 amino acids. Germline CDR1 reads GTSNPN; CDR2 reads SVGIG (reference sequence). The CDR3 DNA sequence: TGTGCCTGGAGTGTTCCCAGGGTGGCAGGGGGCCACGAGCAGTACTTC. The encoded protein is CAWSVPRVAGGHEQYF.

V is TRBV28 and J is TRBJ2-7; a weak D match, TRBD1 (6 bases). V lost 8 bases and J 1 base, leaving 18 bases between the germline ends. The CDR3 is 15 residues long. Germline CDR1 MDHEN, CDR2 SYDVKM. The CDR3 reads CASVKGGVKSYEQYF. The CDR3 nucleotides are TGTGCCAGCGTTAAAGGGGGTGTCAAATCCTACGAGCAGTACTTC.

This rearrangement joins TRBV18 to TRBJ1-1, with D possibly being TRBD1 (5 bases). The germline V and J ends were trimmed by 6 bases and 0 bases, with 11 bases remaining between them. Germline-derived CDR1 and CDR2 are KGHSH and LQKENI. The CDR3 is 14 residues long. As DNA, the CDR3 is TGTGCCAGCTCCACCAGGGCAGTGAACACTGAAGCTTTCTTT. As protein: CASSTRAVNTEAFF. Looking up the rest from reference TRBV18 and TRBJ1-1 gives the full variable domain: NAGVMQNPRHLVRRRGQEARLRCSPMKGHSHVYWYRQLPEEGLKFMVYLQKENIIDESGMPKERFSAEFPKEGPSILRIQQVVRGDSAAYFCASSTRAVNTEAFFGQGTRLTVV.

This CDR3 reads CASSPGEAYEQYF. DNA for the CDR3: TGTGCCAGCAGTCCGGGTGAAGCCTACGAGCAGTACTTC. V is TRBV6-1 and J is TRBJ2-7, with D unresolved. Germline V gene lookup returns CDR1 MNHNS and CDR2 SASEGT. The germline V and J ends were trimmed by 5 bases and 2 bases, with 10 bases remaining between them. The CDR3 runs 13 residues.

V and J are TRBV5-4 and TRBJ2-5, with D possibly TRBD2 on 6 matching bases. The closer fit of TRBJ2-7 to the DNA end suggests the J call may be wrong. Germline loops: CDR1 SGHNT, CDR2 YYREEE (reference sequence). The CDR3 loop spans 13 amino acids. CDR3 sequence reads: CASSFRAGYEQYF. The CDR3 DNA sequence: TGTGCCAGCAGCTTCAGGGCGGGGTACGAGCAGTACTTC.

The V and J genes are TRBV5-4 and TRBJ2-2, with 12 nucleotides matching TRBD1. Germline V lookup: CDR1 SGHNT, CDR2 YYREEE (reference sequence). The length of the CDR3 is 16 residues. V lost 0 bases, J lost 7 bases, and 4 bases stayed unmatched. DNA for the CDR3: TGTGCCAGCAGCTTGGGGGACAGGGGGCGAAGCGGGGAGCTGTTTTTT. It specifies CASSLGDRGRSGELFF.

The V call is TRBV18, the J call TRBJ1-5; unclear D gene. Trimming took off 1 base at V and 2 bases at J, with 12 bases between the two ends. CDR3 length equals 16 residues. Germline V gene sequence: CDR1 KGHSH, CDR2 LQKENI. CDR3 sequence: CASSPQGSQGNQPQHF. The DNA for the CDR3 is TGTGCCAGCTCACCACAAGGTTCCCAGGGCAATCAGCCCCAGCATTTT.

This CDR3 reads CASSLDLRPRVYEQYF. In nucleotides, the CDR3 is TGTGCCAGCAGCTTAGATCTCCGGCCGAGGGTCTACGAGCAGTACTTC. The chain is built from TRBV11-2 and TRBJ2-7, with a possible D match to TRBD2 (5 bases). The V end was cut by 0 bases, the J end by 3 bases, with 15 bases between. Germline-derived CDR1 and CDR2 are SGHAT and FQNNGV. The CDR3 covers 16 residues.

The J gene is TRBJ1-4, the V gene TRBV7-6; 10 nucleotides agree with TRBD1. The CDR3 spans 14 residues. Unmatched junction bases numbered 4, after V lost 5 bases and J lost 7 bases. The V gene's germline CDR1 is SGHVS and CDR2 FNYEAQ. The DNA of the CDR3 is TGTGCCAGCAGCGAGACAGGGGGCAGTGAAAAACTGTTTTTT. It codes for CASSETGGSEKLFF. The entire variable domain, with the rest obtained from reference TRBV7-6 and TRBJ1-4, is as follows: GAGVSQSPRYKVTKRGQDVALRCDPISGHVSLYWYRQALGQGPEFLTYFNYEAQQDKSGLPNDRFSAERPEGSISTLTIQRTEQRDSAMYRCASSETGGSEKLFFGSGTQLSVL.

The J gene is TRBJ2-6, the V gene TRBV7-3; perhaps TRBD2 as D (5 bases). The germline V and J ends were trimmed by 3 bases and 0 bases, with 9 bases remaining between them. The CDR3 has 16 amino acids. Germline V gene lookup returns CDR1 SGHTA and CDR2 FQGTGA. The CDR3 DNA sequence: TGTGCCAGCAGCTTCTTAAGCGGCTCTGGGGCCAACGTCCTGACTTTC. It codes for CASSFLSGSGANVLTF.

This chain links TRBV4-1 with TRBJ1-5; D call uncertain. The CDR3 is 14 residues long. The germline V and J ends were trimmed by 1 base and 5 bases, with 9 bases remaining between them. CDR1 and CDR2 from the germline V gene are MGHRA and YSYEKL. CDR3: CASSQVMSDQPQHF. The CDR3 DNA is TGCGCCAGCAGCCAAGTAATGAGCGATCAGCCCCAGCATTTT.